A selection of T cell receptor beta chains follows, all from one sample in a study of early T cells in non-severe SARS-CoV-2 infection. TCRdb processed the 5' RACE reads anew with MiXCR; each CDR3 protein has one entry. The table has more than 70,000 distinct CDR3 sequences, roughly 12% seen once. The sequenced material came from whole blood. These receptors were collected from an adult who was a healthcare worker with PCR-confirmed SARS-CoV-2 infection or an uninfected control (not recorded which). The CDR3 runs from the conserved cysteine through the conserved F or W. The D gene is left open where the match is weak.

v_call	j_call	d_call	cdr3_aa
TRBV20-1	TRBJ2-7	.	CSARPDSYEQYF
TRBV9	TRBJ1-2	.	CASSVVEQFYGYTF
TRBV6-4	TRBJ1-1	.	CASSEVGGTEAFF
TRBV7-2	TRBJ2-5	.	CASSLIQSYQETQYF
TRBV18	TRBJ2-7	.	CASSPRRPGLGYYEQYF
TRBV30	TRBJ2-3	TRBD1	CAWSAGQGSLDTQYF
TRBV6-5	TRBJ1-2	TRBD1	CASSYSDRQDGYTF
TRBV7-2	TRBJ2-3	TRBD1	CASSLGTGWRDTQYF
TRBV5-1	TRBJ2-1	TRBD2	CASSLEGLGELDEQFF
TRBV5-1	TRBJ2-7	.	CASSWEMEGAEQYF
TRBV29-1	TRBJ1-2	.	CSVVTATNYGYTF
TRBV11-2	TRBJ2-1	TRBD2	CASSLDPSSGRLYEQFF
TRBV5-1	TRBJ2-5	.	CASSLVSQETQYF
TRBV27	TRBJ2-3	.	CASLGHLTDTQYF
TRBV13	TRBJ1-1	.	CASIVRGMNTEAFF
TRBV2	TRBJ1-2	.	CASSEGRIYGYTF
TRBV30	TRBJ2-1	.	CAWSRLEGQFF
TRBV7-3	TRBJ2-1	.	CASSPGTKQFF
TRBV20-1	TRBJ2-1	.	CSARPLAFQFF
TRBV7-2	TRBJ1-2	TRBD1	CASSLARMAGGANYGYTF
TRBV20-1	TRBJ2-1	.	CSASSGYNEQFF
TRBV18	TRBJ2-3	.	CASSPNSEDTQYF
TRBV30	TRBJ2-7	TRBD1	CAWGRQGIVYEQYF
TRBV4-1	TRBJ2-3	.	CASSHFDRSTDTQYF
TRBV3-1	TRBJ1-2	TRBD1	CASREVLRGQKNGYGYTF
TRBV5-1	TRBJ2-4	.	CASSLDGSQNIQYF
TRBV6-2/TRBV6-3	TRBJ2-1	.	CASSYDEGPRNEQFF
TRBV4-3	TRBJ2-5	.	CASSRVVEAGETQYF
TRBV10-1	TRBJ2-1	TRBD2	CASCSGPSEQFF
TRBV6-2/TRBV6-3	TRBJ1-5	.	CASSSQGSRNQPQHF
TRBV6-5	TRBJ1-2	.	CASRPDRDYGYTF
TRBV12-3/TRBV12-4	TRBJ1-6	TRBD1	CASTMGQVAWSNSPLHF
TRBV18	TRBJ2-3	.	CASSPIFGISTDTQYF
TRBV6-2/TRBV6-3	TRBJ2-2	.	CASSRPGNTGELFF
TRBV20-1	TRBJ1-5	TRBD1	CSAGGQFNQPQHF
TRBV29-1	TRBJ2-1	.	CSASLLSERSYNEQFF
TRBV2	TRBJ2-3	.	CASGLDSGTDTQYF
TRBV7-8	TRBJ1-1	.	CASSLSSHLMLNTEAFF
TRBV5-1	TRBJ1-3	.	CASSLGTAGNTIYF
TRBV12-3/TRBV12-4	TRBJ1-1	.	CASSLPGEAFF
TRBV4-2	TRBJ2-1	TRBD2	CASSQDQVGRGPYNEQFF
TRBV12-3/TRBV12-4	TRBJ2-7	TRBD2	CASSPLGGTSANYEQYF
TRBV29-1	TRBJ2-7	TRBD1	CSVEGTGGREQYF
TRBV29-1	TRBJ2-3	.	CSVEGATADTQYF
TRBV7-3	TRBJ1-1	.	CASSSRGATEAFF
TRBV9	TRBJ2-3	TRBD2	CASSFYSTSGSTDTQYF
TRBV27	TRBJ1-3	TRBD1	CASSPHRGLSGNTIYF
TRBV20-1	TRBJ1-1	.	CSAPTGGYTEAFF
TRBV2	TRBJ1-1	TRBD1	CASSYDREAFF
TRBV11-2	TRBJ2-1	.	CASSLLVAYYNEQFF
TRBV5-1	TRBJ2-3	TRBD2	CASSFGTSGFTDTQYF
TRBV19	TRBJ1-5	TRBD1	CASDRGSNQPQHF
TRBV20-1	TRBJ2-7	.	CSAPSENYYEQYF
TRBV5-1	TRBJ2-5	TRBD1	CASSFSGTGGGGETQYF
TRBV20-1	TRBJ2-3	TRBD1	CSARDLLDGTGATDTQYF
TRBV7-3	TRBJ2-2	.	CASSSGVRGGELFF
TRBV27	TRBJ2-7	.	CASSLLGALGEQYF
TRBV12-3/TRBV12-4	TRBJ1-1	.	CASSLRGVNTEAFF
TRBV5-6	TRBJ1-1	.	CASSLISSWDAEAFF